Following are 5 T cell receptor beta chains from one sample sequenced in a study of CXCR3-negative and CXCR3-positive naive CD8 T cells. Study outcomes and limitations: The study found more hydrophobic TRB CDR3s in CXCR3-positive naive cells than in CXCR3-negative naive cells.

Their cognate antigens are unknown. Researchers prepared the TRB cDNA libraries using 5' RACE with UMI labels. After re-calling the 5' RACE reads, TCRdb lists one entry per CDR3 protein, DNA absent. Here the sample table reports 50,000 to 60,000 distinct CDR3 sequences. What was sequenced was naive CXCR3+ CD8+ T cells from blood. Subset meaning: CD45RO-CCR7+CD27+CD95- naive CD8+ T cells expressing CXCR3 (TNR3+). All receptors derive from a human donor in good health. Some clones in this sample may be carry-over from other donors' samples.

This sequence joins TRBV12-3 or TRBV12-4 and TRBJ2-1. This CDR3 contains 17 residues. The CDR3 spells CASYVWEQTQLINEQFF.

The chain has TRBV7-9 and TRBJ1-3; TCRdb designates TRBD1, a call that cannot be tested without DNA. Germline-derived CDR1 and CDR2 are SEHNR and FQNEAQ (reference sequence). The CDR3 runs to 15 residues. The CDR3 sequence is CASSFEQGAGNTIYF.

The chain employs TRBV29-1 and TRBJ2-7; TCRdb's D gene call, TRBD1, goes unchecked for lack of DNA. The CDR3 length is 12 residues. Germline CDR1 SQVTM, CDR2 ANQGSEA. The CDR3 region is CSVVRGVGEQYF.

V and J are TRBV15 and TRBJ2-7; TCRdb lists TRBD2, though no DNA is available to test this call. This CDR3 comprises 15 residues. Germline V lookup: CDR1 LNHNV, CDR2 YYDKDF (reference sequence). The CDR3 here is CATSRVRAYPYEQYF.

The chain links TRBV12-5 to TRBJ2-5; TCRdb's assignment of TRBD1 cannot be checked, as there is no DNA. CDR1 is LGHNT and CDR2 is FRNRAP in the germline V gene. The CDR3 is 15 residues long. CDR3: CASALFEEGEETQYF.